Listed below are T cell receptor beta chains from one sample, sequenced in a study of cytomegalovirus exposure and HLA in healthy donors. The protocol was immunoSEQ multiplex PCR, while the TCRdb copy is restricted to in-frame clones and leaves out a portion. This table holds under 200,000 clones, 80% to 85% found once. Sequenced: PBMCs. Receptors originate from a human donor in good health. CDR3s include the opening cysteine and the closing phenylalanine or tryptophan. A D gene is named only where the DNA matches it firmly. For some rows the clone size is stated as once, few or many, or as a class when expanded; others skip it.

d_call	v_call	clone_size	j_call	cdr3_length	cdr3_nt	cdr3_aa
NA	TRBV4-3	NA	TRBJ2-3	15	TGCGCCAGCAGCCAAGACTGGGCTGGCACAGATACGCAGTATTTT	CASSQDWAGTDTQYF
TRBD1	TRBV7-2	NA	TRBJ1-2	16	TGTGCCAGCAGCTATCGAGAAGGACAGGGGATGGGTGGCTACACCTTC	CASSYREGQGMGGYTF
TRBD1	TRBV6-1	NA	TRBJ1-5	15	TGTGCCAGCAGTAGAGGACAGGGTGGCAATCAGCCCCAGCATTTT	CASSRGQGGNQPQHF
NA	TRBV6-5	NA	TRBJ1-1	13	TGTGCCAGCAGTTTCTTTCCGAACACTGAAGCTTTCTTT	CASSFFPNTEAFF
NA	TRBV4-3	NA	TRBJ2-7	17	TGCGCCAGCAGCCTCGGGACTGGGCTAGGCGCCTCCTACGAGCAGTACTTC	CASSLGTGLGASYEQYF
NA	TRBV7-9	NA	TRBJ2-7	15	TGTGCCAGCAGCTTAGTTTCCCGGAGCTCCTACGAGCAGTACTTC	CASSLVSRSSYEQYF
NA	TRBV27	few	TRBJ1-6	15	TGTGCCAGCAGTTCATTTTCGACAGGTTTCTCACCCCTCCACTTT	CASSSFSTGFSPLHF
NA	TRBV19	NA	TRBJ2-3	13	TGTGCCAGTAGTCCTACGGGTACAGATACGCAGTATTTT	CASSPTGTDTQYF
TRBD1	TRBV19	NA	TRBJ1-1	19	TGTGCCAGTACCCATAGAGGCCGGGACAGGGGGCTGTTGAACACTGAAGCTTTCTTT	CASTHRGRDRGLLNTEAFF
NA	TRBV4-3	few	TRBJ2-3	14	TGCGCCAGCAGCCAGAGGCCCCATATCGATACGCAGTATTTT	CASSQRPHIDTQYF
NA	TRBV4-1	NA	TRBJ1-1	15	TGCGCCAGCAGCGGATACAGGGACGCGGACACTGAAGCTTTCTTT	CASSGYRDADTEAFF
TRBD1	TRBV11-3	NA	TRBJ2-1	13	TGTGCCAGCAGCCCCAGGGGGTACAATGAGCAGTTCTTC	CASSPRGYNEQFF
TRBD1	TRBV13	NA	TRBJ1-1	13	TGTGCCAGCAGCTTACCGACAGGGGGCCAAGCTTTCTTT	CASSLPTGGQAFF
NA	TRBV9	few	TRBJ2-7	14	TGTGCCAGCAGCGTAGTAGGGGATACCTACGAGCAGTACTTC	CASSVVGDTYEQYF
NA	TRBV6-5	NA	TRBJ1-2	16	TGTGCCAGCAGTTACTCGGTACCCGAACTACGACATGGCTACACCTTC	CASSYSVPELRHGYTF
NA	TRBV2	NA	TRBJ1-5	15	TGTGCCAGCAGTGCCTTAGGGGAAGGTCTTCAGCCCCAGCATTTT	CASSALGEGLQPQHF
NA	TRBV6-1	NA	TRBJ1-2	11	TGTGCCAGCTTAGCTAACTATGGCTACACCTTC	CASLANYGYTF
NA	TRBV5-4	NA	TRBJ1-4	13	TGTGCCAGCAGCTTGGCAGGAAATGAAAAACTGTTTTTT	CASSLAGNEKLFF
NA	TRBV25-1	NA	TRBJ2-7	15	TGTGCCAGCATCGGCGGGGGCTCCAATAGGTACGAGCAGTACTTC	CASIGGGSNRYEQYF
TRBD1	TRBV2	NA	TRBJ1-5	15	TGTGCCACCCGACAGGGCGGAAGGAGCAATCAGCCCCAGCATTTT	CATRQGGRSNQPQHF
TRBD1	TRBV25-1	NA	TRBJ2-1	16	TGTGCCAGCAGTGTTCCAGGGGGAAGCTCCTACAATGAGCAGTTCTTC	CASSVPGGSSYNEQFF
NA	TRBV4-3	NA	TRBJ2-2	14	TGCGCCAGCAGCCAAGATGCAGTCACCGGGGAGCTGTTTTTT	CASSQDAVTGELFF
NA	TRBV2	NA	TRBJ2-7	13	TGTGCCAGCAGACCGGGACAAATCTACGAGCAGTACTTC	CASRPGQIYEQYF
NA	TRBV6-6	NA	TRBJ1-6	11	TGTGCCAGCAGTTCCATTTCACCCCTCCACTTT	CASSSISPLHF
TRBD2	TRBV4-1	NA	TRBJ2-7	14	TGCGCCAGCAGCCAAGGGACTAGCGGGGGCGAGCAGTACTTC	CASSQGTSGGEQYF
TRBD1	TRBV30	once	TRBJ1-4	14	TGTGCCTGGAGTTGGACAGGGTCTAATGAAAAACTGTTTTTT	CAWSWTGSNEKLFF
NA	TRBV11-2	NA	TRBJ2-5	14	TGTGCCAGCAGCTCAATATCCGGCGGGGAGACCCAGTACTTC	CASSSISGGETQYF
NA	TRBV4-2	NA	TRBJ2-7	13	TGTGCCAGCAGCCAAGCACCAGGGAACGAGCAGTACTTC	CASSQAPGNEQYF
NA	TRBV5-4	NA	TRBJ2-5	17	TGTGCCAGCAGCTTGGAAGTTGACGGGGGGCGCAAGGAGACCCAGTACTTC	CASSLEVDGGRKETQYF
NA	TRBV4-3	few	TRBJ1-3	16	TGCGCCAGCAGCCAAGACCTTGGAGGTTTCGGAAACACCATATATTTT	CASSQDLGGFGNTIYF
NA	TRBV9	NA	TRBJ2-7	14	TGTGCCAGCAGCGTAGATGGCAGTTCCTACGAGCAGTACTTC	CASSVDGSSYEQYF
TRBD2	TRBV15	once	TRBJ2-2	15	TGTGCCACCAGCAGAGTAAACCTAGCGGGGGGGGAGCTGTTTTTT	CATSRVNLAGGELFF
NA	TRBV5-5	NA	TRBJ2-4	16	TGTGCCAGCAGCGCTCGGGAGAATCGGGCCAAAAACATTCAGTACTTC	CASSARENRAKNIQYF
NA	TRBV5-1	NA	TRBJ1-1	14	TGCGCCAGCAGCTTGCAGGGCTTCAACACTGAAGCTTTCTTT	CASSLQGFNTEAFF
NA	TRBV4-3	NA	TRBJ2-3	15	TGCGCCAGCAGCCAAGCAGGGATTAGCACAGATACGCAGTATTTT	CASSQAGISTDTQYF
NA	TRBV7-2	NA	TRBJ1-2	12	TGTGCCAGCAGTACGGGGTACTATGGCTACACCTTC	CASSTGYYGYTF
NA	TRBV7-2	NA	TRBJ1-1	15	TGTGCCAGCAGCACGAACAGGGATCGGAGCACTGAAGCTTTCTTT	CASSTNRDRSTEAFF
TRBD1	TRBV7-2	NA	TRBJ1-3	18	TGTGCCAGCAGCTCCAGAGGACAGGCGATAACCTCTGGAAACACCATATATTTT	CASSSRGQAITSGNTIYF
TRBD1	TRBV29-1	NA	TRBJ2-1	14	TGCAGCGTTGAAAGGGGGCCCCCCTACAATGAGCAGTTCTTC	CSVERGPPYNEQFF
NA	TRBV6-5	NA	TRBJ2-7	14	TGTGCCAGCAGTCTCGCGGGGTTAGGCTACGAGCAGTACTTC	CASSLAGLGYEQYF